The clone carrying this T cell receptor beta chain was seen many times. Its antigen is currently unknown. Using its own MiXCR run on the reads, TCRdb lists one record per CDR3 protein. The sample carries about 600,000 distinct CDR3 sequences, more than 20% recorded once. This CDR3 has 16 residues. The V gene end was trimmed by 3 bases and the J gene end by 7 bases; junction bases not matched to a gene: 8. CDR1 is SGHTS, CDR2 YDEGEE, per germline. These data come from a study of T cell repertoires in cytomegalovirus infection. Across the whole study: An indication of both CMV infection and matching HLA type came from public TCR beta signatures.

General study findings and limits: Carriers of CMV and the relevant HLA type were discriminated by public TCR beta frequency. What dominated the ex vivo response were HLA-C-restricted CMV-specific TCR beta clonotypes.

Sequencing was carried out using CD8+ T cells from PBMCs. This sequence was found in a human donor in good health (CMV status not recorded). Some clones in this sample may be carry-over from other donors' samples. This sequence joins TRBV5-8 and TRBJ2-1, with 12 bases aligning to TRBD1. CDR3 protein: CASSSPQGQGANEQFF. The CDR3 DNA is TGTGCCAGCAGCTCCCCCCAGGGACAGGGGGCGAATGAGCAGTTCTTC.